The 7 T cell receptor beta chains in this list originate from one sample, sequenced in a study of graft-versus-host responses after intestinal transplantation. Libraries were prepared by immunoSEQ multiplex PCR; TCRdb keeps only in-frame clonotypes and omits some of them. The sample shows around 71,000 clones, roughly 92% of them seen only once. Sequencing used bone marrow, obtained less than 750 days after intestinal transplantation. These receptors all stem from a human patient who received an intestinal transplant, so some T cells may come from the graft donor.

This clone was seen a single time. The chain has TRBV6-1 and TRBJ2-7, with D tentatively TRBD1 or TRBD2 (5 bases each). The V gene lost 6 bases and the J gene lost 5 bases, with 20 bases spanning the gap. Germline-derived CDR1 and CDR2 are MNHNS and SASEGT. There are 15 residues in the CDR3. Written as DNA, the CDR3 is TGTGCCAGCAGCCCAATACTGGGGGAGTGGGACGAGCAGTACTTC. Protein product: CASSPILGEWDEQYF.

The chain couples TRBV6-1 to TRBJ2-3; no clear D gene. CDR1 and CDR2 from the germline V gene are MNHNS and SASEGT. This CDR3 has 16 residues. With 1 base removed from V and 2 bases from J, the gap between germline ends came to 13 bases. The CDR3 loop is CASSEVGRSFTDTQYF. As DNA, the CDR3 is TGTGCCAGCAGTGAAGTAGGCCGTTCCTTCACAGATACGCAGTATTTT.

The V and J genes are TRBV7-9 and TRBJ2-7; 7 nucleotides line up with TRBD1. After removal of 2 bases from V and 4 bases from J, the junction contained 5 bases not matched to a gene. This CDR3 has 14 residues. Germline V gives CDR1 SEHNR, CDR2 FQNEAQ (reference sequence). CDR3 amino acids: CASSLWDSNYEQYF. CDR3 DNA: TGTGCCAGCAGCTTATGGGACAGTAATTACGAGCAGTACTTC.

The chain employs TRBV19 and TRBJ2-3; 11 bases fit TRBD2. Germline V gene data show CDR1 as LNHDA and CDR2 as SQIVND (reference sequence). J lost 5 bases, V lost 6 bases, and 10 bases had no gene match. This CDR3 has 16 residues. The CDR3 sequence: CASSFLAGGPEDTQYF. In nucleotides, the CDR3 is TGTGCCAGTAGCTTTTTAGCGGGAGGGCCGGAAGATACGCAGTATTTT.

J is TRBJ2-3 and V is TRBV15; no definite D call. Germline V gene lookup returns CDR1 LNHNV and CDR2 YYDKDF (reference sequence). CDR3 length: 18 residues. The V end lost 1 base, the J end lost 3 bases, and 20 bases lay between the germline ends. In DNA, the CDR3 is TGTGCCACCAGCAGAGGATGGGGAATGGACCCAATGACAGATACGCAGTATTTT. Translated, it gives CATSRGWGMDPMTDTQYF.

The J gene is TRBJ1-2, the V gene TRBV10-3; 7 bases fit TRBD1. J was trimmed by 3 bases and V by 2 bases; bases with no gene match: 9. The length of the CDR3 is 16 residues. The germline CDR1 and CDR2 sequences are ENHRY and SYGVKD. This chain's CDR3 is CAISEALRGADYGYTF. CDR3 in DNA: TGTGCCATCAGTGAGGCACTCAGGGGGGCCGACTATGGCTACACCTTC.

The chain couples TRBV19 to TRBJ2-7, with D unresolved. From germline, CDR1 is LNHDA and CDR2 SQIVND (reference sequence). V lost 5 bases and J lost 0, with 8 bases in between. This CDR3 spans 13 amino acids. CDR3 in DNA: TGTGCCAGTAGTTTCACAAGCTCCTACGAGCAGTACTTC. Protein sequence: CASSFTSSYEQYF.